This TCR beta chain derives from a study of T cell responses to AZD1222 COVID-19 vaccine. Some clones are missing from TCRdb's copy, which holds only in-frame ones; the method was immunoSEQ multiplex PCR. This sample has around 160,000 clones, with roughly 90% found just once. The CDR3 sequence is 16 residues long. Losses at the gene ends were 4 bases for V and 8 bases for J; bases not matched to a gene: 6. Germline CDR1 and CDR2: KGHDR and SFDVKD. Study-wide results and limits: The peak T cell response came first, and repertoires were sampled only after it.

Notes on this clone: As yet, its antigen is unknown.

The chain combines TRBV24-1 with TRBJ2-1, with 14 nucleotides matching TRBD2. The specimen comprised peripheral blood, sampled on day 0 of AZD1222 vaccination. The sequence was collected from an adult in good health. Here the CDR3 reads CATSDPGLAGVYEQFF. The CDR3 DNA follows: TGTGCCACCAGTGACCCGGGACTAGCGGGAGTCTATGAGCAGTTCTTC.